This T cell receptor beta chain originates from a study of CD8+ T cells in alopecia areata. V lost 5 bases and J lost 0; bases outside the gene matches: 7. This CDR3 contains 15 residues. Germline-derived CDR1 and CDR2 are SEHNR and FQNEAQ (reference sequence). Punch biopsies of lesional scalp, plus peripheral blood, were taken from alopecia areata patients. The authors extracted RNA and reverse transcribed it into cDNA as the sequencing template. Assay: immunoSEQ multiplex PCR; the TCRdb copy retains only in-frame clones and omits some. This table has under 250,000 clones, roughly 57% appearing once.

The origin of this receptor is a human donor with alopecia areata. The rearrangement uses TRBV7-9 and TRBJ2-7; TRBD2 matches at 7 bases. The sequencing used CD4+ T cells sorted from blood, collected at week 0. This CDR3 reads CASSPSGVYSYEQYF. The CDR3 nucleotides read TGTGCCAGCAGCCCAAGCGGGGTTTACTCCTACGAGCAGTACTTC.